Each of the 21 T cell receptor beta chains below was sequenced from the same sample in a study of multiple sclerosis patients with progressive multifocal leukoencephalopathy. As to time point: more than five months of natalizumab therapy. Libraries were prepared by immunoSEQ multiplex PCR; TCRdb keeps only in-frame clonotypes and omits some of them. The table lists around 30,000 clones, over 85% of them singletons. Source: PBMCs, taken from a patient treated with natalizumab. These receptors came from a human donor with multiple sclerosis.

The chain employs TRBV2 and TRBJ1-1; D remains ambiguous. The CDR3 length is 13 residues. CDR1 is SNHLY and CDR2 is FYNNEI in the germline V gene. With 4 bases removed from V and 1 base from J, the gap between germline ends came to 7 bases. The CDR3 DNA reads TGTGCCAGCAGTGTTAATAAGAACACTGAAGCTTTCTTT. Translation gives CASSVNKNTEAFF.

The table lists this clone with a count of one. V gene TRBV29-1 combines with J gene TRBJ2-5, with 10 bases aligning to TRBD2. There are 13 residues in the CDR3. Germline values: CDR1 SQVTM, CDR2 ANQGSEA. Unmatched junction bases numbered 4, after V lost 4 bases and J lost 5 bases. The CDR3 DNA reads TGCAGCGTTGTTGGGACTAGCGACGAGACCCAGTACTTC. It encodes CSVVGTSDETQYF.

The chain carries TRBV18 and TRBJ1-2; D might be TRBD1 (5 bases). V was clipped by 3 bases and J by 4 bases, with 12 bases between them. Germline loops: CDR1 KGHSH, CDR2 LQKENI. The CDR3 extends over 14 amino acids. The CDR3 nucleotides read TGTGCCAGCTCACCGTTGACAGAAGTCTATGGCTACACCTTC. Residues: CASSPLTEVYGYTF.

This chain joins TRBV5-1 and TRBJ2-3, with 7 bases lining up with TRBD1. Unmatched junction bases numbered 0, after V lost 0 bases and J lost 5 bases. CDR3 length: 13 residues. CDR1 is SGHRS, CDR2 YFSETQ, per germline. The CDR3 region is CASSLDRGDTQYF. In nucleotides, the CDR3 is TGCGCCAGCAGCTTGGACAGGGGAGATACGCAGTATTTT. The whole variable domain, remainder taken from reference TRBV5-1 and TRBJ2-3, is KAGVTQTPRYLIKTRGQQVTLSCSPISGHRSVSWYQQTPGQGLQFLFEYFSETQRNKGNFPGRFSGRQFSNSRSEMNVSTLELGDSALYLCASSLDRGDTQYFGPGTRLTVL.

V usage is TRBV4-1 and J usage is TRBJ1-1; no clear D. Trimming shortened V by 0 bases and J by 4 bases, and 6 bases separated the two germline ends. This CDR3 contains 13 residues. Germline assignment: CDR1 MGHRA and CDR2 YSYEKL. The CDR3 here is CASSQERPTEAFF. The CDR3 nucleotides are TGCGCCAGCAGCCAAGAAAGGCCCACTGAAGCTTTCTTT.

This clone appeared once. The chain combines TRBV5-4 with TRBJ2-5; 13 bases match TRBD2. The J call may be mistaken, given a closer DNA end match to TRBJ2-7. The CDR3 is made up of 14 amino acids. Germline V lookup: CDR1 SGHNT, CDR2 YYREEE (reference sequence). CDR3 in DNA: TGTGCCAGCAGCGAGCGGACTAGCGGGAGCGAGCAGTACTTC. Protein sequence: CASSERTSGSEQYF.

A single count supports this clone. The chain has TRBV9 and TRBJ1-2; D is ambiguous. The CDR3 contains 15 residues. Per germline, CDR1 SGDLS and CDR2 YYNGEE. V lost 3 bases to trimming and J lost 0 bases, with 12 bases between them. CDR3 DNA: TGTGCCAGCAGCGCGGGAAACAGTCCTAACTATGGCTACACCTTC. This gives the protein CASSAGNSPNYGYTF.

J is TRBJ2-2 and V is TRBV19; no clear D. This CDR3 is built from 10 residues. CDR1 is LNHDA and CDR2 is SQIVND in the germline V gene (reference sequence). Trimming stripped 7 bases from V and 7 bases from J, with 4 bases between. CDR3 coding DNA: TGTGCCAGTAAGAGCGGGGAGCTGTTTTTT. This sequence encodes CASKSGELFF.

The rearrangement joins TRBV10-3 to TRBJ2-7, with 12 bases that match TRBD2. Germline V gene lookup returns CDR1 ENHRY and CDR2 SYGVKD. Trimming at V came to 10 bases and at J to 6 bases, leaving 4 bases not matched to a gene. The length of the CDR3 is 12 residues. The CDR3 here is CATSGRAVEQYF. The CDR3 DNA sequence: TGTGCCACTAGCGGGAGGGCGGTCGAGCAGTACTTC.

J is TRBJ2-1 and V is TRBV19; D might be TRBD2 (7 bases). Trimming stripped 7 bases from V and 8 bases from J, with 24 bases between. The CDR3 has 16 amino acids. Germline V gives CDR1 LNHDA, CDR2 SQIVND (reference sequence). For the CDR3, the DNA is TGTGCCAGTAATTCTGGTCTAGCGGCCGGGGGCGATGAGCAGTTCTTC. Encoded protein: CASNSGLAAGGDEQFF.

CDR3 DNA sequence: TGCGCCAGCAGCCAACGGACAGGGGGAAGTAGCAATGAGCAGTTCTTC. This codes for CASSQRTGGSSNEQFF. This rearrangement joins TRBV4-3 to TRBJ2-1, with 10 bases lining up with TRBD1. V lost 2 bases to trimming and J lost 6 bases; unmatched junction nucleotides: 7. The CDR3 has 16 residues. Germline V gives CDR1 LGHNA, CDR2 YSLEER.

The chain employs TRBV2 and TRBJ1-2; D gene ambiguous. The CDR3 runs 16 residues. V shed 2 bases and J shed 8 bases, with 21 bases lying between them. CDR1 and CDR2 from the germline V gene are SNHLY and FYNNEI. CDR3 bases: TGTGCCAGCAGTGAAAATAGGGTCCGTAGGAGAGAGGGCTACACCTTC. Translated: CASSENRVRRREGYTF.

The genes are TRBV10-3 and TRBJ1-1, with D possibly being TRBD1 (6 bases). Germline CDR1 is ENHRY and CDR2 is SYGVKD. This CDR3 has 13 residues. V was trimmed by 5 bases and J by 11 bases, leaving 18 bases between them. This CDR3 reads CAISRGAPADAFF. The CDR3 DNA follows: TGTGCCATCAGTCGGGGGGCACCCGCCGACGCTTTCTTT.

This chain joins TRBV7-9 and TRBJ1-2; D is unclear. The CDR3 has 12 amino acids. Between the trimmed V and J ends, which lost 3 bases and 8 bases, there was a span of 10 bases. In germline, CDR1 is SEHNR, CDR2 FQNEAQ (reference sequence). CDR3 DNA: TGTGCCAGCAGCTTTCAGGAGGGAGGCTACACCTTC. Its translation is CASSFQEGGYTF. The entire variable domain, with the rest obtained from reference TRBV7-9 and TRBJ1-2, is as follows: DTGVSQNPRHKITKRGQNVTFRCDPISEHNRLYWYRQTLGQGPEFLTYFQNEAQLEKSRLLSDRFSAERPKGSFSTLEIQRTEQGDSAMYLCASSFQEGGYTFGSGTRLTVV.

The genes are TRBV19 and TRBJ1-1, with 9 bases fitting TRBD1. There are 14 residues in the CDR3. Germline assignment: CDR1 LNHDA and CDR2 SQIVND (reference sequence). Unmatched junction bases numbered 7, after V lost 6 bases and J lost 5 bases. CDR3 in DNA: TGTGCCAGTAGGGAGACAGGGGGGTCGACTGAAGCTTTCTTT. It translates to CASRETGGSTEAFF.

The CDR3 sequence is CASSLVQGSYEQYF. The CDR3 DNA reads TGTGCCAGCAGCTTAGTACAGGGGTCCTACGAGCAGTACTTC. This rearrangement joins TRBV7-2 to TRBJ2-7, with TRBD1 matching 7 bases. V was pared by 1 base and J by 1 base, with 1 base of the junction left unmatched. The CDR3 extends over 14 amino acids. Looked up from germline, CDR1 is SGHTA and CDR2 is FQGNSA. The full variable domain, in which reference TRBV7-2 and TRBJ2-7 provide the parts outside the CDR3, is GAGVSQSPSNKVTEKGKDVELRCDPISGHTALYWYRQSLGQGLEFLIYFQGNSAPDKSGLPSDRFSAERTGGSVSTLTIQRTQQEDSAVYLCASSLVQGSYEQYFGPGTRLTVT.

The gene calls are TRBV28 and TRBJ2-4; D is uncertain. Between the trimmed V and J ends, which lost 4 bases and 0 bases, there was a span of 13 bases. Germline values: CDR1 MDHEN, CDR2 SYDVKM. The CDR3 length is 16 residues. CDR3 sequence (DNA): TGTGCCAGCAGTTCCGAGACCGAACTAGCCAAAAACATTCAGTACTTC. Amino acid sequence: CASSSETELAKNIQYF.

The chain combines TRBV28 with TRBJ1-5, with 10 bases lining up with TRBD1. Looked up from germline, CDR1 is MDHEN and CDR2 is SYDVKM. The ends lost 5 bases at V and 9 bases at J; junction bases unmatched: 7. This CDR3 region has 14 residues. CDR3 sequence reads: CASSPGTGEWPQHF. The CDR3 DNA is TGTGCCAGCAGTCCTGGGACAGGGGAATGGCCCCAGCATTTT.

The rearrangement uses TRBV7-2 and TRBJ2-2; D remains ambiguous. Trimming took off 7 bases at V and 6 bases at J, with 12 bases between the two ends. The germline CDR1 and CDR2 sequences are SGHTA and FQGNSA. This CDR3 is built from 13 residues. CDR3 nucleotides: TGTGCCAGCATCCTCCCTGGCCCCGGGGAGCTGTTTTTT. Translated, it gives CASILPGPGELFF. Full variable domain (outside the CDR3, taken from reference TRBV7-2 and TRBJ2-2): GAGVSQSPSNKVTEKGKDVELRCDPISGHTALYWYRQSLGQGLEFLIYFQGNSAPDKSGLPSDRFSAERTGGSVSTLTIQRTQQEDSAVYLCASILPGPGELFFGEGSRLTVL.

This rearrangement joins TRBV7-2 to TRBJ1-4; a weak D match, TRBD1 (5 bases). The CDR3 has 15 residues. The V end lost 3 bases, the J end lost 8 bases, and 16 bases lay between the germline ends. Germline V gene lookup returns CDR1 SGHTA and CDR2 FQGNSA. The CDR3 is CASSFEVAGYEKLFF. The CDR3 bases are TGTGCCAGCAGCTTTGAGGTGGCAGGGTACGAAAAACTGTTTTTT.

This chain connects TRBV29-1 to TRBJ2-1; D perhaps matches TRBD2 (5 bases). This CDR3 has 14 amino acids. V gave up 3 bases and J gave up 4 bases, with 13 bases separating them. Germline CDR1 SQVTM, CDR2 ANQGSEA. CDR3 loop: CSVDSSGLYNEQFF. The CDR3 nucleotides are TGCAGCGTTGATTCCAGCGGATTATACAATGAGCAGTTCTTC.